The clone carrying this T cell receptor beta chain was found once. As yet, its antigen is unknown. The V gene's germline CDR1 is SQVTM and CDR2 ANQGSEA. There are 14 residues in the CDR3. V was trimmed by 6 bases and J by 1 base, leaving 12 bases between them. This specimen comes from a study of blood T cells in healthy people across ages. Overall study results and limits: Per million T cells, the diversity of TCR beta decreased roughly linearly as age advanced.

PCR was performed a second time for roughly 7 to 11 cycles using a sample-barcoded 5' primer and a J-beta primer mix. TCRdb itself ran the 5' RACE reads through MiXCR, one entry per CDR3 protein. The table has roughly 800,000 distinct CDR3 sequences, approximately 25% seen once; the top ten hold 9% to 9.5%. These sequences were also reported in another study, on T cells of mothers and their children. Turning to that study: A few healthy Caucasian mothers, along with their six children, were the donors.

Specimen: blood. This chain joins TRBV29-1 and TRBJ2-2; no reliable D call. The origin of this receptor is a boy between 10 and 17 years old in good health. The CDR3 bases are TGCAGCGTGACGAGCTCGAGGAACACCGGGGAGCTGTTTTTT. Residues: CSVTSSRNTGELFF.